The 16 T cell receptor beta chains in this list originate from one sample, sequenced in a study of T cells in tumors after PD-1 blockade. Sequenced by immunoSEQ multiplex PCR; TCRdb stores in-frame clones only, minus some. The sample gives roughly 60,000 clones, roughly 78% of which show up once; around an eighth is in the top ten. This specimen was PBMCs, taken before anti-PD-1 treatment. These receptor sequences come from a human donor with basal cell carcinoma.

The J gene is TRBJ2-3, the V gene TRBV30, with D possibly matching TRBD1 (5 bases). V was pared by 3 bases and J by 4 bases, with 20 bases between. CDR3 length equals 16 residues. Germline CDR1 and CDR2: GTSNPN and SVGIG (reference sequence). The CDR3: CAWRMPPSLGADTQYF. DNA for the CDR3: TGTGCCTGGAGAATGCCCCCCTCCTTAGGGGCAGATACGCAGTATTTT.

This sequence joins TRBV13 and TRBJ1-1; 11 nucleotides agree with TRBD1. This CDR3 comprises 15 residues. After removal of 2 bases from V and 4 bases from J, the junction contained 3 bases not matched to a gene. Germline values: CDR1 PRHDT, CDR2 FYEKMQ (reference sequence). This CDR3 reads CASSLWGTGGTEAFF. The DNA for the CDR3 is TGTGCCAGCAGCTTATGGGGGACAGGGGGCACTGAAGCTTTCTTT.

This rearrangement joins TRBV12-5 to TRBJ1-3; TRBD1 aligns across 7 bases. The ends lost 4 bases at V and 0 bases at J; junction bases unmatched: 9. The CDR3 is 17 residues long. Germline CDR1 and CDR2: LGHNT and FRNRAP. DNA of the CDR3: TGTGCTAGTGGTTCGTACAGGGGAGGAATCTCTGGAAACACCATATATTTT. Translating gives CASGSYRGGISGNTIYF.

This clone was found once. The chain employs TRBV19 and TRBJ1-4, with 7 bases identical to TRBD1. This CDR3 region has 15 residues. Germline V gene sequence: CDR1 LNHDA, CDR2 SQIVND (reference sequence). The J segment lost 7 bases and the V segment lost 5 bases, leaving 10 bases of the junction unmatched. The CDR3 bases are TGTGCCAGTAGTCCGACACAGGGGCCGACTGAAAAACTGTTTTTT. Protein sequence: CASSPTQGPTEKLFF.

This clone was picked up one time. V usage is TRBV19 and J usage is TRBJ2-2; TRBD2 matches 13 bases. This CDR3 spans 16 amino acids. Trimming removed 4 bases from V and 5 bases from J; junction bases left unmatched: 4. Germline values: CDR1 LNHDA, CDR2 SQIVND (reference sequence). The CDR3 DNA sequence: TGTGCCAGTAGTACCACGACTAGCGGGGGGACCGGGGAGCTGTTTTTT. Translating it yields CASSTTTSGGTGELFF.

The rearrangement links TRBV18 to TRBJ2-1, with 7 bases fitting TRBD1. Per the germline V gene, CDR1 is KGHSH and CDR2 is LQKENI. This CDR3 has 13 residues. V gave up 6 bases and J gave up 7 bases; unmatched junction bases: 6. CDR3 amino acids: CASSRQGSNEQFF. CDR3 DNA: TGTGCCAGCTCTCGACAGGGTTCGAATGAGCAGTTCTTC.

The chain combines TRBV5-1 with TRBJ2-5, with D perhaps TRBD1 or TRBD2 (5 bases each). The CDR3 is 14 amino acids. From germline, CDR1 is SGHRS and CDR2 YFSETQ. V was trimmed by 2 bases and J by 5 bases, leaving 13 bases between them. CDR3 loop: CASSLEGPGETQYF. The DNA of the CDR3 is TGCGCCAGCAGCTTAGAGGGGCCGGGCGAGACCCAGTACTTC.

The V gene is TRBV10-3, the J gene TRBJ2-1; the match to TRBD2 covers 7 bases. The germline CDR1 and CDR2 sequences are ENHRY and SYGVKD. The CDR3 covers 14 residues. Trimming cost V 4 bases and J 1 base; bases outside gene matches: 1. CDR3 DNA: TGTGCCATCAGTGCGGGGGGATCCTACAATGAGCAGTTCTTC. Its protein product is CAISAGGSYNEQFF.

The chain combines TRBV19 with TRBJ2-5, with 9 bases aligning to TRBD2. The junction had 10 bases not matched to a gene; V was cut back by 9 bases and J by 2 bases. The CDR3 runs 15 residues. Germline V gives CDR1 LNHDA, CDR2 SQIVND (reference sequence). The CDR3 loop reads CASSHRAGGQETQYF. The CDR3 nucleotides are TGTGCCAGCAGTCACAGGGCGGGGGGGCAAGAGACCCAGTACTTC.

This chain links TRBV6-1 with TRBJ1-5, with a tentative D call TRBD1 (5 bases). Per germline, CDR1 MNHNS and CDR2 SASEGT. The CDR3 extends over 17 amino acids. V shed 2 bases and J shed 4 bases, with 18 bases lying between them. CDR3 protein: CASSEQGGRTGNQPQHF. Written as DNA, the CDR3 is TGTGCCAGCAGTGAACAGGGCGGGAGAACGGGAAATCAGCCCCAGCATTTT.

This chain links TRBV27 with TRBJ1-6; D is uncertain. V dropped 2 bases and J dropped 1 base, with 12 bases sitting between them. The V gene's germline CDR1 is MNHEY and CDR2 SMNVEV (reference sequence). The CDR3 spans 17 residues. The CDR3 coding sequence is TGTGCCAGCAGTTTAGGGTGGGGTGGATCCTATAATTCACCCCTCCACTTT. The encoded protein is CASSLGWGGSYNSPLHF.

The gene calls are TRBV19 and TRBJ1-3, with D perhaps TRBD1 (6 bases). There are 16 residues in the CDR3. Per germline, CDR1 LNHDA and CDR2 SQIVND (reference sequence). The V end was cut by 7 bases, the J end by 0 bases, with 16 bases between. Here the CDR3 reads CASTILGGISGNTIYF. The CDR3 DNA sequence: TGTGCCAGTACCATCCTTGGGGGCATCTCTGGAAACACCATATATTTT.

The chain links TRBV5-5 to TRBJ2-5; 7 bases fit TRBD1. The CDR3 has 13 amino acids. Trimming at V came to 5 bases and at J to 5 bases, leaving 6 bases not matched to a gene. Germline CDR1 reads SGHKS; CDR2 reads YYEKEE (reference sequence). CDR3 bases: TGTGCCAGCAGAGACAGGGAGTACGAGACCCAGTACTTC. Protein product: CASRDREYETQYF.

This chain uses TRBV9 with TRBJ2-1; the match to TRBD2 covers 8 bases. Germline CDR1 is SGDLS and CDR2 is YYNGEE. The ends lost 3 bases at V and 3 bases at J; junction bases unmatched: 5. The CDR3 is made up of 15 amino acids. DNA for the CDR3: TGTGCCAGCAGCGGGGGACTAGACTTCTACAATGAGCAGTTCTTC. This sequence encodes CASSGGLDFYNEQFF.

In its sample, this clone ranks as medium-sized. This sequence joins TRBV7-2 and TRBJ2-3; tentative D call: TRBD1 (6 bases). The CDR3 extends over 17 amino acids. Looked up from germline, CDR1 is SGHTA and CDR2 is FQGNSA. The germline V and J ends were trimmed by 3 bases and 4 bases, with 20 bases remaining between them. As DNA, the CDR3 is TGTGCCAGCAGCTTCGCGATTGGACAGCTTAACCCAGATACGCAGTATTTT. This gives the protein CASSFAIGQLNPDTQYF. The full variable domain, in which reference TRBV7-2 and TRBJ2-3 provide the parts outside the CDR3, is GAGVSQSPSNKVTEKGKDVELRCDPISGHTALYWYRQSLGQGLEFLIYFQGNSAPDKSGLPSDRFSAERTGGSVSTLTIQRTQQEDSAVYLCASSFAIGQLNPDTQYFGPGTRLTVL.

This sequence joins TRBV6-5 and TRBJ2-1; D may be TRBD1 (6 bases). With 2 bases removed from V and 2 bases from J, the gap between germline ends came to 7 bases. The CDR3 runs 14 residues. Germline V gene data show CDR1 as MNHEY and CDR2 as SVGAGI. This CDR3 reads CASSYRTAYNEQFF. The DNA for the CDR3 is TGTGCCAGCAGTTACCGGACAGCCTACAATGAGCAGTTCTTC.